This entry describes one TCR beta chain. No antigen is known for it. The data are from a study of blood T cells in healthy people across ages. General study findings and limits: Long-lived donors had more naive CD4+ cells and higher diversity than aged donors.

Through a sample-barcoded 5' primer and a J-beta primer mix, a second PCR was run for roughly 6 to 12 cycles. Tagging of each cDNA molecule was performed by a template-switch adaptor with 12 random nucleotides. TCRdb called the 5' RACE reads again in MiXCR, with one record for every CDR3 protein. The table lists roughly 900,000 distinct CDR3 sequences, about 48% of them singletons. V was cut by 8 bases and J by 11 bases, with 19 bases left in between. CDR1 and CDR2 from the germline V gene are MNHEY and SVGAGI. The CDR3 covers 13 residues. Source material: blood. The chain is built from TRBV6-5 and TRBJ1-5; the D is unclear. The origin of this receptor is a man aged 25 to 45 in good health. CDR3 protein: CASSLGVLAAQHF. In DNA form, the CDR3 reads TGTGCCAGCTCACTCGGGGTATTAGCGGCCCAGCATTTT.